The entry that follows covers one T cell receptor beta chain sequence. These data belong to a study of cytomegalovirus exposure and HLA in healthy donors. Trimming took 7 bases from V and 0 from J, leaving 19 bases between them. Looked up from germline, CDR1 is SGDLS and CDR2 is YYNGEE. This CDR3 comprises 16 residues. Amplification used 60 Vbeta primers and 13 Jbeta primers. TCRdb keeps only in-frame clones here, not all; method: immunoSEQ multiplex PCR. Of roughly 100,000 clones detected, about 83% appear once; the ten largest clones hold under 6.5%. Regarding donors, all were healthy bone marrow donors.

The V and J genes are TRBV9 and TRBJ1-2; D may be TRBD1 (5 bases). This TCR was recovered from a man younger than 35 in good health and CMV-seronegative. Sequencing used PBMCs. CDR3 sequence reads: CASGKGIATTNYGYTF. In DNA form, the CDR3 reads TGTGCCAGCGGCAAGGGGATAGCAACTACTAACTATGGCTACACCTTC.